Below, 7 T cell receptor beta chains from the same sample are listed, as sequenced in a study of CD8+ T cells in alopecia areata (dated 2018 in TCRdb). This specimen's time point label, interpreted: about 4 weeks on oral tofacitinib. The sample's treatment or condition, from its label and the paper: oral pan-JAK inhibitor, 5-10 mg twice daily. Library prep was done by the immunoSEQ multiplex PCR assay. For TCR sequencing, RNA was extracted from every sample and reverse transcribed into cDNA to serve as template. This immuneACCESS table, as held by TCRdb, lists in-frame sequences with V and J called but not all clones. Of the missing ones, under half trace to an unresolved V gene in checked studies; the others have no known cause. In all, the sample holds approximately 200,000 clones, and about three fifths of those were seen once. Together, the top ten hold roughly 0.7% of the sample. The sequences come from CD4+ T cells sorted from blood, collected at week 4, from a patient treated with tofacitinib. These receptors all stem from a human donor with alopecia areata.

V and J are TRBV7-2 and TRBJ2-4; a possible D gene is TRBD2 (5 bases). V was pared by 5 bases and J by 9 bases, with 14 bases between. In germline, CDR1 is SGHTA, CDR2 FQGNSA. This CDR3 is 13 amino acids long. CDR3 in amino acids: CASSPDYSAIQYF. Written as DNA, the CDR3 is TGTGCCAGCAGCCCAGACTATTCTGCCATTCAGTACTTC.

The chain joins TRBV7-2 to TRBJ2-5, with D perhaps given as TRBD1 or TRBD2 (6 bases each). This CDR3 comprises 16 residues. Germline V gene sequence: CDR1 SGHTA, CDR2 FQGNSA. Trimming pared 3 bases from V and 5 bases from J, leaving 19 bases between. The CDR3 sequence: CASSFLRARGRETQYF. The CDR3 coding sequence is TGTGCCAGCAGCTTCCTACGGGCCCGGGGGCGCGAGACCCAGTACTTC.

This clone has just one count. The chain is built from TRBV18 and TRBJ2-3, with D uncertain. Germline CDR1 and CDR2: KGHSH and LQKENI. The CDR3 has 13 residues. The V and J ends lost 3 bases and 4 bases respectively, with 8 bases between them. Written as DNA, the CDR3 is TGTGCCAGCTCACCTGGAGTAGCAGATACGCAGTATTTT. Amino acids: CASSPGVADTQYF. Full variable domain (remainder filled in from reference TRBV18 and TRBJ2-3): NAGVMQNPRHLVRRRGQEARLRCSPMKGHSHVYWYRQLPEEGLKFMVYLQKENIIDESGMPKERFSAEFPKEGPSILRIQQVVRGDSAAYFCASSPGVADTQYFGPGTRLTVL.

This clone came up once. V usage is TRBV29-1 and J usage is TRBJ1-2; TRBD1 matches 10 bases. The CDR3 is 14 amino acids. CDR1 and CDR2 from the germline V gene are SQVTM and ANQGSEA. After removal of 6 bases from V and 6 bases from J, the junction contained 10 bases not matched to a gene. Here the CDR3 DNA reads TGCAGCGTCTTCGCCGGGACAGGGGAGGATGGCTACACCTTC. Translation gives CSVFAGTGEDGYTF. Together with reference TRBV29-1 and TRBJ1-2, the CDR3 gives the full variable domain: SAVISQKPSRDICQRGTSLTIQCQVDSQVTMMFWYRQQPGQSLTLIATANQGSEATYESGFVIDKFPISRPNLTFSTLTVSNMSPEDSSIYLCSVFAGTGEDGYTFGSGTRLTVV.

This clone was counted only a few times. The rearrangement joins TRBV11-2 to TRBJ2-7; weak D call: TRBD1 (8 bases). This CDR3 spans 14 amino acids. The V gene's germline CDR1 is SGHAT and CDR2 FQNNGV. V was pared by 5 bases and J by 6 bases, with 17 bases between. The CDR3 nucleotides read TGTGCCAGCAGCCTACGGACAGGGAGGGTCGAGCAGTACTTC. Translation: CASSLRTGRVEQYF.

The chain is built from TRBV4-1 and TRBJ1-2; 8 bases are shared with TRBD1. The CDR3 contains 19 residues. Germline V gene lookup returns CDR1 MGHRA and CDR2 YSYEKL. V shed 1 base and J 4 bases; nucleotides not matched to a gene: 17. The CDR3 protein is CASSQVPRTGLMDPYGYTF. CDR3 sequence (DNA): TGCGCCAGCAGCCAAGTTCCCCGGACAGGGTTGATGGATCCCTATGGCTACACCTTC.

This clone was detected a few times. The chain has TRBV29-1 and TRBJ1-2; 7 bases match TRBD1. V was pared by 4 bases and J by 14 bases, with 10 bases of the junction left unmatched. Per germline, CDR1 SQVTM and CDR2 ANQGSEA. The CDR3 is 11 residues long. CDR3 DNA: TGCAGCGTTGGAGACCTGACAGGGCATACCTTC. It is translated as CSVGDLTGHTF.